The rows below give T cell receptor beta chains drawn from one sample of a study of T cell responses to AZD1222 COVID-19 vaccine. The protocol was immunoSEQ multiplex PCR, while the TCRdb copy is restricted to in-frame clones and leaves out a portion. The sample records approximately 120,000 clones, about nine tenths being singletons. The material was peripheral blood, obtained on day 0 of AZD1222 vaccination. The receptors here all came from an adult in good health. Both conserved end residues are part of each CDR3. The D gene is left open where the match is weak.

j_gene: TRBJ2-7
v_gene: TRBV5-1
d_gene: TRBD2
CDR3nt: TGCGCCAGCAGCTTTTATAGCGGGGCTTACGAGCAGTACTTC
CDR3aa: CASSFYSGAYEQYF

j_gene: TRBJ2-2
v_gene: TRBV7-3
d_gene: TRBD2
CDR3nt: TGTGCCAGCAGCTCGGGACTAGCGGGAGGGGAGCTGTTTTTT
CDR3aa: CASSSGLAGGELFF

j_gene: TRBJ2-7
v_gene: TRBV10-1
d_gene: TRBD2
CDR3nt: TGCGCCAGCAGTGAGTCGGGGACTAGCGGGATCTACGAGCAGTACTTC
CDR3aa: CASSESGTSGIYEQYF

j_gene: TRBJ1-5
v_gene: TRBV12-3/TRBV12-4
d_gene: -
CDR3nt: TGTGCCAGCAGTTTAGCTAGAAATCAGCCCCAGCATTTT
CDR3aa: CASSLARNQPQHF

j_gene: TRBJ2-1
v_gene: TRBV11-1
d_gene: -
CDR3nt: TGTGCCAGCAGGGCGAGGGGAGGGGGGAACAATGAGCAGTTCTTC
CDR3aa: CASRARGGGNNEQFF

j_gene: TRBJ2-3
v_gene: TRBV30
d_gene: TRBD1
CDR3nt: TGTGCCTGGCGGGGACAGGCGACAGATACGCAGTATTTT
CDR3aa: CAWRGQATDTQYF

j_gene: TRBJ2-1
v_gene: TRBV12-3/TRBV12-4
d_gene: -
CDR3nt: TGTGCCAGCAGCCTGGGAGGTGGGCAGTTCTTC
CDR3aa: CASSLGGGQFF

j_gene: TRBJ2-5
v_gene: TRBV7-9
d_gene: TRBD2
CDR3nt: TGTGCCAGCAGCTTAGTCCTAGCGGGAGGGCCAAAAGAGACCCAGTACTTC
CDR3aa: CASSLVLAGGPKETQYF

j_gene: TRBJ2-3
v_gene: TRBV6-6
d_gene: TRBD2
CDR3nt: TGTGCCAGCAGTCTTCTAGCGGGGGGGAGCACAGATACGCAGTATTTT
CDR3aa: CASSLLAGGSTDTQYF

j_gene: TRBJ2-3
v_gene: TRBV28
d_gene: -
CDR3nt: TGTGCCAGCAGTTTCCCCTCGAGGCCAGATACGCAGTATTTT
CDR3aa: CASSFPSRPDTQYF

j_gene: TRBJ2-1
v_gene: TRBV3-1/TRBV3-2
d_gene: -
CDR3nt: TGTGCCAGCAGCCAAGGATGGGGGTCGAGGAATGAGCAGTTCTTC
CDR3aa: CASSQGWGSRNEQFF

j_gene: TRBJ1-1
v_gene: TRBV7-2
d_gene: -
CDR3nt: TGTGCCAGCAGCACGTACTTGGACCAGAGAGCTTTCTTT
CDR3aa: CASSTYLDQRAFF

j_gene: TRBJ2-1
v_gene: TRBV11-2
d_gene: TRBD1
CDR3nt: TGTGCCAGCAGCTTCGACAGGGGAACCTACAATGAGCAGTTCTTC
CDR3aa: CASSFDRGTYNEQFF

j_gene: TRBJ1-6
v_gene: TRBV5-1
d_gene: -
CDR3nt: TGCGCCAGCAGTAGAGGGGGGGTAGATTCACCCCTCCACTTT
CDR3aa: CASSRGGVDSPLHF

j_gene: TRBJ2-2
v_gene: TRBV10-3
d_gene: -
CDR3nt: TGTGCCATCAGTGAGTCCGTAGTGTTGGAGACGAAAACAACCGGGGAGCTGTTTTTT
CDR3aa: CAISESVVLETKTTGELFF

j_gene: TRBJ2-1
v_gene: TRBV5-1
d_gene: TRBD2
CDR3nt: TGCGCCAGCAGCTTGAAACTAGCGGGAGACGGGGAGCAGTTCTTC
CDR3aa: CASSLKLAGDGEQFF

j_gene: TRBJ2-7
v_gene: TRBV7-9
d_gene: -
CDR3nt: TGTGCCAGCAGCTTAGCGATAGGGGCGGGGACCTACGAGCAGTACTTC
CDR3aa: CASSLAIGAGTYEQYF

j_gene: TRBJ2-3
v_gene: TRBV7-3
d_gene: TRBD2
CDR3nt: TGTGCCAGCAGCTGGGGACTAGCGGGAGGAGGAGCCGATACGCAGTATTTT
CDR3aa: CASSWGLAGGGADTQYF

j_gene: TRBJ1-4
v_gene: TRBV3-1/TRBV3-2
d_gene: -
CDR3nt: TGTGCCAGCAGCCAAGCTATGAGGACGGGTGAAAAACTGTTTTTT
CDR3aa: CASSQAMRTGEKLFF

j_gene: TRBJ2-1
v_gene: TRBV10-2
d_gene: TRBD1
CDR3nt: TGCGCCAGCAGTGACCGGACAGGGAGAAGAAATGAGCAGTTCTTC
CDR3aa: CASSDRTGRRNEQFF

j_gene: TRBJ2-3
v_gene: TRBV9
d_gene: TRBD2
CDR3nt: TGTGCCAGCAGCTCAAAGGGCACTAGCGGGTTCGGCACAGATACGCAGTATTTT
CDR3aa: CASSSKGTSGFGTDTQYF

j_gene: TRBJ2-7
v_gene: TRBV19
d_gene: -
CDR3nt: TGTGCCAGTAGTTCCCTTGCCGGGCAACCCTACGAGCAGTACTTC
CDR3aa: CASSSLAGQPYEQYF

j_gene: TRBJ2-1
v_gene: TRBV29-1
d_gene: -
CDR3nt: TGCAGCGCCGTCTGGGACTCCTACAATGAGCAGTTCTTC
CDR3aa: CSAVWDSYNEQFF

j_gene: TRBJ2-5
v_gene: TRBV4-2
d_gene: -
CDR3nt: TGTGCCAGCAGCCAACTGGACAGAACCCAGGGAGAGACCCAGTACTTC
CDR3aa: CASSQLDRTQGETQYF

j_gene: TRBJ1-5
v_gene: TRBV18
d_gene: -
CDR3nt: TGTGCCAGCTCACCAGGTTCGGGGGGCGTAACGAGTCAGCCCCAGCATTTT
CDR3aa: CASSPGSGGVTSQPQHF